The clone carrying this T cell receptor beta chain was seen at least ten times. Antigen unknown. The data belong to a study of T-cell memory formation after mild COVID-19. Whole-study context: Among the donors, TCR clusters were largely specific to each donor. Study observations and caveats: Contracting CD8+ clones were enriched in EMRA, CD4+ mainly in CM and EM. Clones contracting day 15 to 85 were balanced CD4/CD8; later expanders leaned CD4+.

One entry per CDR3 protein results from TCRdb running MiXCR on the 5' RACE reads. The sample holds 140,000 or so distinct CDR3 sequences, 15% to 20% seen once. Germline CDR1 is SGHNT and CDR2 is YYREEE (reference sequence). J lost 4 bases, V lost 4 bases, and 11 bases had no gene match. The CDR3 extends over 17 amino acids. The chain uses TRBV5-4 and TRBJ1-2, with 12 bases matching TRBD1. The clonotype comes from an adult woman who had mild COVID-19 (a few samples of this study predate the infection). Cell type and time point are not known. The sequencing input was PBMCs or a T cell subset sorted from them (not recorded which). DNA of the CDR3: TGTGCCAGCAGCCCAATGGGGACAGGGGGCTGGGGCTATGGCTACACCTTC. It codes for CASSPMGTGGWGYGYTF. The full variable domain, its missing parts supplied by reference TRBV5-4 and TRBJ1-2, is ETGVTQSPTHLIKTRGQQVTLRCSSQSGHNTVSWYQQALGQGPQFIFQYYREEENGRGNFPPRFSGLQFPNYSSELNVNALELDDSALYLCASSPMGTGGWGYGYTFGSGTRLTVV.